The present T cell receptor beta chain was sequenced within a study of shared clonotypes between healthy human individuals. Libraries were prepared by immunoSEQ multiplex PCR; TCRdb keeps only in-frame clonotypes and omits some of them. There are some 2,000,000 clones in the sample; more than 90% occur only once, and approximately 0.13% lies in the top ten. V was trimmed by 7 bases and J by 2 bases, leaving 18 bases between them. CDR3 size: 15 residues. Per germline, CDR1 WNHNN and CDR2 SYGVQD (reference sequence). This TCR was sampled from a man between 18 and 35 years old in good health. This chain joins TRBV10-1 and TRBJ2-7; no clear D gene. Sequences were obtained from naive CD4+ T cells sorted from blood. Noted subset: CD45RA+ positively selected. In DNA, the CDR3 is TGCGCCAGCACCCCATCTCAAGCGTATCCCTACGAGCAGTACTTC. Amino acid sequence: CASTPSQAYPYEQYF.